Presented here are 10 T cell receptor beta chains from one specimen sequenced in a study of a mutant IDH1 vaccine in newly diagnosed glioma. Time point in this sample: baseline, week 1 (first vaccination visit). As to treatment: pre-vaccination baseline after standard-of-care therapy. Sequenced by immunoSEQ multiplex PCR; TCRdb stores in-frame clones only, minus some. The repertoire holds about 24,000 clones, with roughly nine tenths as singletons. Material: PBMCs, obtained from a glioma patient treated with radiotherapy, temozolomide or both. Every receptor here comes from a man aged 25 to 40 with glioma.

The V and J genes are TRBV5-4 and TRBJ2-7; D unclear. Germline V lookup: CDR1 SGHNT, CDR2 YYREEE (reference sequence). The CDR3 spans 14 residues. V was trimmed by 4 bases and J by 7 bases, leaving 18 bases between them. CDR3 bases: TGTGCCAGCAGCACTGACCCGGGTTCCGAGGAGCAGTACTTC. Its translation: CASSTDPGSEEQYF.

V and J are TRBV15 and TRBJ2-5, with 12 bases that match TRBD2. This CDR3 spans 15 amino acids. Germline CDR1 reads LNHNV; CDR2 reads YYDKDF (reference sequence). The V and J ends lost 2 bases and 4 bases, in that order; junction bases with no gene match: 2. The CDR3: CATSRLAGGPETQYF. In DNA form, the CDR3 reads TGTGCCACCAGCAGACTAGCGGGAGGGCCAGAGACCCAGTACTTC.

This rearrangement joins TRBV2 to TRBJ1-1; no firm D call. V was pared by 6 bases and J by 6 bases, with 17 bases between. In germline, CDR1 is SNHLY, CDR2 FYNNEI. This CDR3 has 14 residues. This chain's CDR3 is CASRQDLVYPEAFF. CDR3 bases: TGTGCCAGCAGGCAGGACCTGGTGTATCCTGAAGCTTTCTTT. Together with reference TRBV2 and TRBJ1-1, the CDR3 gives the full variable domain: EPEVTQTPSHQVTQMGQEVILRCVPISNHLYFYWYRQILGQKVEFLVSFYNNEISEKSEIFDDQFSVERPDGSNFTLKIRSTKLEDSAMYFCASRQDLVYPEAFFGQGTRLTVV.

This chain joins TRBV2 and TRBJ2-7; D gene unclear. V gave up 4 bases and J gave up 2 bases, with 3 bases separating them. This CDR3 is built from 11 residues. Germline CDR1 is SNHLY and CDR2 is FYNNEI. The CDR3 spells CASSGPYEQYF. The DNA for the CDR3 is TGTGCCAGCAGTGGGCCCTACGAGCAGTACTTC.

The CDR3 reads CASSPPEGGSRIYNEQFF. The CDR3 nucleotides are TGTGCCAGCTCACCACCGGAAGGGGGTTCTCGTATCTACAATGAGCAGTTCTTC. The V and J genes are TRBV18 and TRBJ2-1, with D possibly being TRBD1 (6 bases). The germline CDR1 and CDR2 sequences are KGHSH and LQKENI. V lost 0 bases, J lost 3 bases, and 18 bases lay in between. This CDR3 has 18 amino acids. Combining the CDR3 with reference TRBV18 and TRBJ2-1 gives the whole variable domain NAGVMQNPRHLVRRRGQEARLRCSPMKGHSHVYWYRQLPEEGLKFMVYLQKENIIDESGMPKERFSAEFPKEGPSILRIQQVVRGDSAAYFCASSPPEGGSRIYNEQFFGPGTRLTVL.

In DNA, the CDR3 is TGTGCCAGCAGCCGCGCTAGGGACAGATCCTCTGGAAACACCATATATTTT. This sequence encodes CASSRARDRSSGNTIYF. This chain connects TRBV7-9 to TRBJ1-3, with 7 nucleotides matching TRBD1. The length of the CDR3 is 17 residues. CDR1 and CDR2 (germline): SEHNR, FQNEAQ (reference sequence). V was pared by 5 bases and J by 0 bases, with 10 bases of the junction left unmatched.

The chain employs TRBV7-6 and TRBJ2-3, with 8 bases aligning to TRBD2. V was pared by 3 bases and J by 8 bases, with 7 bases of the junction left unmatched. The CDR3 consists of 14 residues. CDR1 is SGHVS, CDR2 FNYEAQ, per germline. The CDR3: CASSFDSGNPTQYF. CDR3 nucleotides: TGTGCCAGCAGCTTCGATAGCGGGAACCCTACGCAGTATTTT.

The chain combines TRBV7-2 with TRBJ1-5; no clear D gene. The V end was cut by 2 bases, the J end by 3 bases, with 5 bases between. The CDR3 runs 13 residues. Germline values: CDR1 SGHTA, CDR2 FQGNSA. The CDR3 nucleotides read TGTGCCAGCAGCTTACTGGACAATCAGCCCCAGCATTTT. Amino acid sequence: CASSLLDNQPQHF.

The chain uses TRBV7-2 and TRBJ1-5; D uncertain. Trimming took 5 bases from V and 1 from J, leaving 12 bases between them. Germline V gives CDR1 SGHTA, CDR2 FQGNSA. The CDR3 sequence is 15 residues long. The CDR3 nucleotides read TGTGCCAGCAGCGACCGACCCAACAGCAATCAGCCCCAGCATTTT. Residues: CASSDRPNSNQPQHF.

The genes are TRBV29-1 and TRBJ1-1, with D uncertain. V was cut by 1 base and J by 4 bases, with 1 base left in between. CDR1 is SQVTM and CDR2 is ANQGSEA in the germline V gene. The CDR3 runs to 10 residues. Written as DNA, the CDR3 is TGCAGCGTTGAAGTCACTGAAGCTTTCTTT. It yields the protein CSVEVTEAFF.